The 14 T cell receptor beta chains presented below share a single source sample, sequenced in a study of blood T cell repertoires in COVID-19. Measured with immunoSEQ multiplex PCR; TCRdb has only the in-frame clones, and not every one. Here the sample spans over 200,000 clones, 70% to 90% being singletons. Sequencing was done on a sample of PBMCs or T cells enriched from blood (not recorded which). These receptors were collected from a man aged 25-45 years who had recovered from COVID-19.

V gene TRBV27 combines with J gene TRBJ2-1; 8 bases fit TRBD1. Germline V lookup: CDR1 MNHEY, CDR2 SMNVEV (reference sequence). The CDR3 covers 17 residues. V lost 5 bases and J lost 6; bases outside the gene matches: 15. DNA for the CDR3: TGTGCCAGCAGTCACCAATCCGGACAGGGTAGGGGCAATGAGCAGTTCTTC. Translation: CASSHQSGQGRGNEQFF.

This chain connects TRBV5-1 to TRBJ2-1; D is perhaps TRBD1 (6 bases). The CDR3 has 13 amino acids. V dropped 3 bases and J dropped 4 bases, with 8 bases sitting between them. Germline V lookup: CDR1 SGHRS, CDR2 YFSETQ. CDR3 amino acids: CASSSQGYNEQFF. The DNA of the CDR3 is TGCGCCAGCAGCTCACAGGGATACAATGAGCAGTTCTTC.

The gene calls are TRBV6-5 and TRBJ2-5; 12 bases align to TRBD2. Germline V lookup: CDR1 MNHEY, CDR2 SVGAGI. Germline trimming cut 5 bases from V and 5 bases from J; bases unmatched to any gene: 6. The CDR3 runs to 15 residues. The CDR3 nucleotides read TGTGCCAGCAGTCCAGGACTAGCGGGGAGGGAGACCCAGTACTTC. It specifies CASSPGLAGRETQYF.

The rearrangement uses TRBV14 and TRBJ2-1; 7 nucleotides match TRBD2. Per the germline V gene, CDR1 is SGHDN and CDR2 is FVKESK. The CDR3 runs to 14 residues. V lost 7 bases to trimming and J lost 7 bases; unmatched junction nucleotides: 10. The CDR3 reads CASKGPARGNEQFF. CDR3 DNA: TGTGCCAGCAAGGGACCCGCGCGGGGGAATGAGCAGTTCTTC.

This clone was recorded once. The chain carries TRBV7-3 and TRBJ1-1; 7 bases align to TRBD1. CDR1 is SGHTA, CDR2 FQGTGA, per germline. This CDR3 comprises 13 residues. With 5 bases clipped from V and 3 bases from J, the junction kept 3 bases outside the gene matches. Written as DNA, the CDR3 is TGTGCCAGCAGCGGCGGGACAGACACTGAAGCTTTCTTT. Amino acid sequence: CASSGGTDTEAFF.

This clone was observed a single time. The V call is TRBV5-4, the J call TRBJ2-4, with D possibly being TRBD1 (6 bases). The CDR3 sequence is 16 residues long. Germline values: CDR1 SGHNT, CDR2 YYREEE (reference sequence). With 0 bases removed from V and 0 bases from J, the gap between germline ends came to 10 bases. Written as DNA, the CDR3 is TGTGCCAGCAGCTTGGGTGGGGGCGTAGCCAAAAACATTCAGTACTTC. It is translated as CASSLGGGVAKNIQYF.

V and J are TRBV28 and TRBJ2-5, with D uncertain. The CDR3 length is 12 residues. Per germline, CDR1 MDHEN and CDR2 SYDVKM. V lost 3 bases and J 6 bases, leaving 8 bases between the germline ends. The CDR3 DNA sequence: TGTGCCAGCAGTTTTTCTGGGCAGACCCAGTACTTC. Translating gives CASSFSGQTQYF.

V and J are TRBV29-1 and TRBJ1-1, with 7 bases aligning to TRBD1. Losses at the gene ends were 7 bases for V and 4 bases for J; bases not matched to a gene: 6. Germline values: CDR1 SQVTM, CDR2 ANQGSEA. CDR3 length: 12 amino acids. The CDR3 is CSAINRGTEAFF. CDR3 coding DNA: TGCAGCGCGATTAACAGGGGCACTGAAGCTTTCTTT.

This clone was observed a handful of times. The V and J genes are TRBV5-1 and TRBJ1-1; the D is unclear. The CDR3 spans 13 residues. The V end lost 0 bases, the J end lost 2 bases, and 5 bases lay between the germline ends. The V gene's germline CDR1 is SGHRS and CDR2 YFSETQ. For the CDR3, the DNA is TGCGCCAGCAGCTTGGAACTAAACACTGAAGCTTTCTTT. Residues: CASSLELNTEAFF.

This chain connects TRBV18 to TRBJ2-7; tentative D call: TRBD1 (5 bases). The germline gives CDR1 KGHSH, CDR2 LQKENI. Deletions cut 5 bases from V and 3 bases from J, with 11 bases between. The CDR3 is 13 amino acids. The DNA for the CDR3 is TGTGCCAGCTCAAAAGGAGACAGCTACGAGCAGTACTTC. It yields the protein CASSKGDSYEQYF.

V usage is TRBV5-6 and J usage is TRBJ2-7, with D maybe TRBD1 (6 bases). Germline CDR1 reads SGHDT; CDR2 reads YYEEEE. V was shortened by 1 base and J by 5 bases, with 16 bases between the two germline ends. This CDR3 is 15 amino acids long. This CDR3 is CASSLITRGNHEQYF. Here the CDR3 DNA reads TGTGCCAGCAGCTTGATTACCAGGGGTAACCACGAGCAGTACTTC.

The sample holds one count of this clone. The chain employs TRBV30 and TRBJ2-1; 11 bases agree with TRBD2. V shed 0 bases and J 0 bases; nucleotides not matched to a gene: 13. The CDR3 runs 20 residues. CDR1 is GTSNPN and CDR2 is SVGIG in the germline V gene (reference sequence). CDR3 loop: CAWSVGLAELYSSSYNEQFF. CDR3 coding DNA: TGTGCCTGGAGTGTGGGACTAGCGGAGCTTTACTCGAGCTCCTACAATGAGCAGTTCTTC.

This chain joins TRBV6-1 and TRBJ2-5, with a tentative D call TRBD1 (6 bases). The ends were cut back, 2 bases at V and 2 bases at J, with 9 bases in the middle. CDR1 and CDR2 (germline): MNHNS, SASEGT. The CDR3 runs to 14 residues. CDR3 sequence: CASSESRGQETQYF. In nucleotides, the CDR3 is TGTGCCAGCAGTGAATCAAGGGGGCAAGAGACCCAGTACTTC.

J is TRBJ2-3 and V is TRBV7-9; the match to TRBD2 covers 7 bases. This CDR3 contains 16 residues. J lost 0 bases, V lost 2 bases, and 5 bases had no gene match. Germline V gene data show CDR1 as SEHNR and CDR2 as FQNEAQ (reference sequence). The CDR3 DNA sequence: TGTGCCAGCAGCTTAACACTAGCGTCTAGCACAGATACGCAGTATTTT. It specifies CASSLTLASSTDTQYF.